This T cell receptor beta chain was recorded in a study of blood T cell repertoires in COVID-19. The V end was cut by 3 bases, the J end by 4 bases, with 9 bases between. CDR1 is SQVTM, CDR2 ANQGSEA, per germline. The CDR3 contains 12 residues. Method: immunoSEQ multiplex PCR; TCRdb's copy keeps in-frame clones and lacks some. Among 60,000 to 85,000 clones, 88% were seen once, and the ten largest hold roughly 1.9%. This TCR derives from an elderly woman with active or convalescent COVID-19. The chain employs TRBV29-1 and TRBJ1-2; TRBD1 might be the D (5 bases). The material sequenced was peripheral blood. CDR3 sequence: CSVDRVGYGYTF. The CDR3 nucleotides are TGCAGCGTTGACAGGGTTGGCTATGGCTACACCTTC.